Listed here is a single T cell receptor beta chain. What it binds is not known. Libraries were prepared by immunoSEQ multiplex PCR; TCRdb keeps only in-frame clonotypes and omits some of them. The table includes roughly 350,000 clones, around nine tenths detected once. This entry is derived from a study of Ad26.COV2.S vaccination and SARS-CoV-2 variants. Looking at the study overall: Into the muscle, Ad26.COV2.S was dosed once or twice, 56 days apart.

General study points: Relative to placebo recipients, vaccine recipients exhibited elevated spike-specific TCR breadth. Vaccine and placebo recipients had similar non-spike TCR breadth. In TCR breadth and depth analyses, total T cell responses may have been underestimated.

Trimming removed 6 bases from V and 3 bases from J, with 10 bases in between. The CDR3 totals 13 residues. Germline V gene sequence: CDR1 LGHDT, CDR2 YNNKEL (reference sequence). Treatment denoted: roughly 19 received Ad26.COV2.S at low or high dose, single or two shots; several received placebo; per-sample allocation not given. Day 63 following the first vaccine or placebo injection was when the samples were taken. J is TRBJ2-3 and V is TRBV3-1 (or the pseudogene TRBV3-2), with D possibly being TRBD2 (7 bases). The sequence came from a person aged 18 to 59 who received the Ad26.COV2.S COVID-19 vaccine or a placebo. Specimen: peripheral blood, collected in a trial of Ad26.COV2.S vaccine versus placebo. The CDR3 spells CASSGGATDTQYF. CDR3 bases: TGTGCCAGCAGTGGGGGGGCGACAGATACGCAGTATTTT.